The 21 T cell receptor beta chains given below trace back to one sample, sequenced in a study of PD-1 blockade in classical Hodgkin lymphoma. Time point denoted: cycle 4 day 1 (C4D1), after 5 to 7 weeks of nivolumab. There was relapse after autologous stem cell transplantation in every patient, and there was variation in brentuximab vedotin exposure. Generated by immunoSEQ multiplex PCR, the TCRdb table keeps only in-frame clones and is missing some. This table has approximately 93,000 clones, 78% appearing once. The material was peripheral blood mononuclear cells (PBMCs), obtained before the fourth cycle of nivolumab. The receptors derive from a human donor with classical Hodgkin lymphoma.

This clone was found many times. V is TRBV9 and J is TRBJ2-5; 7 nucleotides align to TRBD2. V trimming: 6 bases; J trimming: 4 bases; junction bases outside the gene matches: 9. The CDR3 extends over 14 amino acids. Germline CDR1 reads SGDLS; CDR2 reads YYNGEE. The CDR3 sequence: CASNDPSGLETQYF. Written as DNA, the CDR3 is TGTGCCAGCAACGACCCTAGCGGACTAGAGACCCAGTACTTC. Filled out from reference TRBV9 and TRBJ2-5, the complete variable domain reads DSGVTQTPKHLITATGQRVTLRCSPRSGDLSVYWYQQSLDQGLQFLIQYYNGEERAKGNILERFSAQQFPDLHSELNLSSLELGDSALYFCASNDPSGLETQYFGPGTRLLVL.

The sample holds a few counts of this clone. The rearrangement uses TRBV5-6 and TRBJ2-7; maybe TRBD2 (5 bases). V was pared by 4 bases and J by 3 bases, with 17 bases between. CDR1 and CDR2 from the germline V gene are SGHDT and YYEEEE. The CDR3 consists of 15 residues. The CDR3 region is CASSLVGSLGYEQYF. The CDR3 DNA sequence: TGTGCCAGCAGCCTAGTGGGGAGTCTCGGCTACGAGCAGTACTTC. The full variable domain, with the rest looked up from reference TRBV5-6 and TRBJ2-7, is DAGVTQSPTHLIKTRGQQVTLRCSPKSGHDTVSWYQQALGQGPQFIFQYYEEEERQRGNFPDRFSGHQFPNYSSELNVNALLLGDSALYLCASSLVGSLGYEQYFGPGTRLTVT.

The chain combines TRBV19 with TRBJ1-5; unclear D gene. In germline, CDR1 is LNHDA, CDR2 SQIVND (reference sequence). V was shortened by 2 bases and J by 6 bases, with 8 bases between the two germline ends. CDR3 length: 13 residues. The CDR3 sequence is CASSIRLGQPQHF. CDR3 nucleotide sequence: TGTGCCAGTAGTATAAGGTTGGGTCAGCCCCAGCATTTT.

This sequence joins TRBV5-1 and TRBJ1-1; D remains ambiguous. V dropped 6 bases and J dropped 4 bases, with 13 bases sitting between them. The CDR3 contains 13 residues. Germline V gene sequence: CDR1 SGHRS, CDR2 YFSETQ. The CDR3: CASKEWDSTEAFF. The DNA for the CDR3 is TGCGCCAGCAAGGAGTGGGATAGCACTGAAGCTTTCTTT.

V is TRBV6-1 and J is TRBJ2-6; 7 bases agree with TRBD1. Germline V gives CDR1 MNHNS, CDR2 SASEGT. This CDR3 region has 17 residues. V was clipped by 4 bases and J by 0 bases; unmatched bases: 6. The CDR3 protein is CASSGRTGHSGANVLTF. The CDR3 DNA sequence: TGTGCCAGCAGTGGACGGACAGGCCACTCTGGGGCCAACGTCCTGACTTTC.

V usage is TRBV5-6 and J usage is TRBJ2-7, with TRBD2 as a possible D gene (5 bases). V was shortened by 0 bases and J by 4 bases, with 5 bases between the two germline ends. The CDR3 extends over 12 amino acids. Germline values: CDR1 SGHDT, CDR2 YYEEEE. In nucleotides, the CDR3 is TGTGCCAGCAGCTTGGGGACTTACGAGCAGTACTTC. The encoded protein is CASSLGTYEQYF.

The V and J genes are TRBV13 and TRBJ1-2, with D possibly being TRBD1 (6 bases). The ends were cut back, 0 bases at V and 3 bases at J, with 8 bases in the middle. Per germline, CDR1 PRHDT and CDR2 FYEKMQ (reference sequence). The CDR3 has 14 residues. The CDR3 protein is CASSLGQGYYGYTF. CDR3 bases: TGTGCCAGCAGCTTAGGACAGGGTTACTATGGCTACACCTTC. Based on the CDR3 plus reference TRBV13 and TRBJ1-2, the full variable domain is AAGVIQSPRHLIKEKRETATLKCYPIPRHDTVYWYQQGPGQDPQFLISFYEKMQSDKGSIPDRFSAQQFSDYHSELNMSSLELGDSALYFCASSLGQGYYGYTFGSGTRLTVV.

The CDR3: CASSPVEGPYEQYF. Written as DNA, the CDR3 is TGTGCCAGCTCACCTGTGGAAGGACCTTACGAGCAGTACTTC. The J gene is TRBJ2-7, the V gene TRBV18; no reliable D call. Germline V gives CDR1 KGHSH, CDR2 LQKENI. Trimming took off 3 bases at V and 4 bases at J, with 13 bases between the two ends. The CDR3 has 14 amino acids.

This clone was counted only a few times. The V call is TRBV18, the J call TRBJ1-5; 7 bases map to TRBD1. CDR1 KGHSH and CDR2 LQKENI come from the germline V gene. The CDR3 runs 15 residues. V was clipped by 4 bases and J by 4 bases; unmatched bases: 7. CDR3 region: CASSQTGTENQPQHF. DNA for the CDR3: TGTGCCAGCTCACAAACCGGGACAGAAAATCAGCCCCAGCATTTT. Supplemented by reference TRBV18 and TRBJ1-5, the full variable domain reads NAGVMQNPRHLVRRRGQEARLRCSPMKGHSHVYWYRQLPEEGLKFMVYLQKENIIDESGMPKERFSAEFPKEGPSILRIQQVVRGDSAAYFCASSQTGTENQPQHFGDGTRLSIL.

This clone was observed once. The chain carries TRBV6-5 and TRBJ2-3; D uncertain. Germline CDR1 MNHEY, CDR2 SVGAGI. The CDR3 extends over 14 amino acids. Trimming took 5 bases from V and 0 from J, leaving 9 bases between them. The chain's CDR3 is CASSMRISTDTQYF. For the CDR3, the DNA is TGTGCCAGCAGTATGAGAATTAGCACAGATACGCAGTATTTT.

V is TRBV20-1 and J is TRBJ2-3; D call uncertain. Germline CDR1 and CDR2: DFQATT and SNEGSKA (reference sequence). V was trimmed by 1 base and J by 8 bases, leaving 7 bases between them. The CDR3 has 11 amino acids. CDR3 nucleotide sequence: TGCAGTGCTAGAGGCTCTGGTACGCAGTATTTT. Its translation is CSARGSGTQYF.

This clone was seen a handful of times. The V gene is TRBV20-1, the J gene TRBJ1-1; tentatively, D is TRBD1 (5 bases). Germline-derived CDR1 and CDR2 are DFQATT and SNEGSKA (reference sequence). This CDR3 contains 11 residues. V dropped 6 bases and J dropped 8 bases, with 13 bases sitting between them. CDR3 sequence (DNA): TGCAGTGCCCAGGGCTCTCGGGAAGCTTTCTTT. Amino acids: CSAQGSREAFF.

The rearrangement joins TRBV7-3 to TRBJ2-7, with TRBD1 matching over 9 bases. The length of the CDR3 is 14 residues. V dropped 5 bases and J dropped 2; count of bases not matched to a gene: 4. Germline assignment: CDR1 SGHTA and CDR2 FQGTGA. The CDR3 DNA sequence: TGTGCCAGCAGCCGACAGGGGGGAGCCTACGAGCAGTACTTC. Translation gives CASSRQGGAYEQYF.

This chain connects TRBV2 to TRBJ2-2; the D is unclear. Between the trimmed V and J ends, which lost 7 bases and 4 bases, there was a span of 16 bases. The germline CDR1 and CDR2 sequences are SNHLY and FYNNEI. The CDR3 loop spans 15 amino acids. CDR3 in DNA: TGTGCCAGCACACCTGAAGACCCCCCCACCGGGGAGCTGTTTTTT. Translated: CASTPEDPPTGELFF.

In DNA form, the CDR3 reads TGTGCCAGCAGCTTGGGGGACCCGTGGGGCTACGAGCAGTACTTC. Protein: CASSLGDPWGYEQYF. The V and J genes are TRBV5-6 and TRBJ2-7; TRBD1 or TRBD2 may be the D gene (5 bases each). There are 15 residues in the CDR3. Germline lookup yields CDR1 SGHDT and CDR2 YYEEEE. Trimming left V 0 bases short and J 3 bases short, with 13 bases between. The full variable domain, in which reference TRBV5-6 and TRBJ2-7 provide the parts outside the CDR3, is DAGVTQSPTHLIKTRGQQVTLRCSPKSGHDTVSWYQQALGQGPQFIFQYYEEEERQRGNFPDRFSGHQFPNYSSELNVNALLLGDSALYLCASSLGDPWGYEQYFGPGTRLTVT.

The rearrangement links TRBV7-2 to TRBJ2-5, with TRBD1 matching 9 bases. Trimming cost V 2 bases and J 5 bases; bases outside gene matches: 6. The CDR3 is made up of 15 amino acids. Germline CDR1 reads SGHTA; CDR2 reads FQGNSA. This CDR3 reads CASSLLGDRGETQYF. For the CDR3, the DNA is TGTGCCAGCAGCTTATTGGGAGACAGGGGGGAGACCCAGTACTTC.

The V gene is TRBV7-3, the J gene TRBJ2-2; tentative D call: TRBD2 (6 bases). Germline-derived CDR1 and CDR2 are SGHTA and FQGTGA. V was cut by 7 bases and J by 4 bases, with 16 bases left in between. CDR3 length: 15 amino acids. Written as DNA, the CDR3 is TGTGCCAGCACCCTGTGGCTCGGGGGCACCGGGGAGCTGTTTTTT. Translation: CASTLWLGGTGELFF.

The rearrangement uses TRBV7-8 and TRBJ1-4; D is ambiguous. The CDR3 has 13 residues. With 1 base removed from V and 8 bases from J, the gap between germline ends came to 8 bases. Germline V CDR1 and CDR2: SGHVS, FQNEAQ. In DNA form, the CDR3 reads TGTGCCAGCAGCTTAGTTGTACAGGAAAAACTGTTTTTT. Translation: CASSLVVQEKLFF.

The chain recombines TRBV6-5 with TRBJ1-2; 7 bases fit TRBD1. This CDR3 is 11 amino acids long. Germline V gene data show CDR1 as MNHEY and CDR2 as SVGAGI. V was pared by 5 bases and J by 8 bases, with 2 bases of the junction left unmatched. CDR3 sequence reads: CASSARGGYTF. In DNA form, the CDR3 reads TGTGCCAGCAGTGCCAGGGGGGGCTACACCTTC.

This clone was seen more than once but under ten times. This chain joins TRBV18 and TRBJ2-7; D is possibly TRBD1 (5 bases). Germline-derived CDR1 and CDR2 are KGHSH and LQKENI. V lost 2 bases, J lost 6 bases, and 8 bases lay in between. This CDR3 is built from 12 residues. Here the CDR3 DNA reads TGTGCCAGCTCACCAGCCACAGGCGAGCAGTACTTC. Encoded protein: CASSPATGEQYF.

This clone was observed a handful of times. The rearrangement uses TRBV7-2 and TRBJ1-5; D unclear. CDR3 size: 14 residues. The germline gives CDR1 SGHTA, CDR2 FQGNSA. Deletions cut 3 bases from V and 2 bases from J, with 8 bases between. The CDR3 coding sequence is TGTGCCAGCAGCTTTAGGGAAGGCAATCAGCCCCAGCATTTT. It translates to CASSFREGNQPQHF.